The 17 T cell receptor beta chains below were found in one sample sequenced in a study of PD-1 blockade in mismatch repair-deficient tumors. Produced via immunoSEQ multiplex PCR; TCRdb's table is partial and in-frame only. The table shows some 45,000 clones, with around 77% occurring only once. Sequencing was performed on PBMCs, taken before pembrolizumab treatment. The receptors stem from an adult with mismatch repair-deficient cancer.

The J gene is TRBJ2-7, the V gene TRBV6-6; the D gene is possibly TRBD2 (6 bases). V lost 6 bases and J 3 bases, leaving 18 bases between the germline ends. The CDR3 totals 15 residues. Germline CDR1 and CDR2: MNHNY and SVGAGI (reference sequence). The CDR3 protein is CASSPLGTGDYEQYF. The CDR3 DNA reads TGTGCCAGCAGCCCACTCGGAACGGGGGACTACGAGCAGTACTTC.

The V call is TRBV13, the J call TRBJ2-1; weak D call: TRBD2 (7 bases). The V end was cut by 4 bases, the J end by 1 base, with 17 bases between. There are 17 residues in the CDR3. Germline CDR1 reads PRHDT; CDR2 reads FYEKMQ (reference sequence). The CDR3 DNA reads TGTGCCAGCAGCTCCTTGGGGGGGGCGGGGTCCTACAATGAGCAGTTCTTC. Protein product: CASSSLGGAGSYNEQFF.

The chain couples TRBV5-1 to TRBJ2-2; 8 positions match TRBD2. Looked up from germline, CDR1 is SGHRS and CDR2 is YFSETQ. The CDR3 loop spans 17 amino acids. The V gene end was trimmed by 7 bases and the J gene end by 3 bases; junction bases not matched to a gene: 14. CDR3 in DNA: TGCGCCAGCCGCTCCCGGGGCGGGAGGTGGGACACCGGGGAGCTGTTTTTT. Protein: CASRSRGGRWDTGELFF. Full variable domain (missing parts from reference TRBV5-1 and TRBJ2-2): KAGVTQTPRYLIKTRGQQVTLSCSPISGHRSVSWYQQTPGQGLQFLFEYFSETQRNKGNFPGRFSGRQFSNSRSEMNVSTLELGDSALYLCASRSRGGRWDTGELFFGEGSRLTVL.

This chain connects TRBV14 to TRBJ2-1, with 15 bases matching TRBD2. The germline V gene encodes CDR1 SGHDN and CDR2 FVKESK. This CDR3 comprises 17 residues. V dropped 4 bases and J dropped 8; count of bases not matched to a gene: 9. Written as DNA, the CDR3 is TGTGCCAGCAGCCGAGTCCGGACTAGCGGGAGGGGGCATGAGCAGTTCTTC. Amino acid sequence: CASSRVRTSGRGHEQFF.

The chain couples TRBV27 to TRBJ2-3; 9 positions match TRBD1. V was clipped by 7 bases and J by 8 bases; unmatched bases: 7. The CDR3 extends over 13 amino acids. Per the germline V gene, CDR1 is MNHEY and CDR2 is SMNVEV (reference sequence). The CDR3 here is CASNEDRGSTQYF. Written as DNA, the CDR3 is TGTGCCAGCAATGAAGACAGGGGGAGTACGCAGTATTTT.

This clone was recorded a few times. This chain uses TRBV10-3 with TRBJ2-2, with 13 bases matching TRBD2. The CDR3 has 16 amino acids. Germline CDR1 is ENHRY and CDR2 is SYGVKD. V shed 6 bases and J 6 bases; nucleotides not matched to a gene: 7. This chain's CDR3 is CAIRRWTSGSAGELFF. The CDR3, as DNA: TGTGCCATCAGAAGGTGGACTAGCGGGAGTGCCGGGGAGCTGTTTTTT.

This clone is labeled as medium-sized. The J gene is TRBJ2-5, the V gene TRBV4-2; D is unresolved. CDR1 is LGHNA and CDR2 is YNFKEQ in the germline V gene. This CDR3 contains 15 residues. V lost 4 bases to trimming and J lost 4 bases, with 16 bases between them. CDR3 amino acids: CASSPPGAAGETQYF. The CDR3 bases are TGTGCCAGCAGCCCTCCAGGAGCAGCAGGAGAGACCCAGTACTTC.

The chain joins TRBV7-2 to TRBJ2-1; D remains unclear. Deletions cut 0 bases from V and 8 bases from J, with 11 bases between. CDR1 is SGHTA, CDR2 FQGNSA, per germline. CDR3 length equals 14 residues. DNA of the CDR3: TGTGCCAGCAGCTTAGCGGGTATGATCTATGAGCAGTTCTTC. Translating gives CASSLAGMIYEQFF. Full variable domain (outside the CDR3, taken from reference TRBV7-2 and TRBJ2-1): GAGVSQSPSNKVTEKGKDVELRCDPISGHTALYWYRQSLGQGLEFLIYFQGNSAPDKSGLPSDRFSAERTGGSVSTLTIQRTQQEDSAVYLCASSLAGMIYEQFFGPGTRLTVL.

This clone was observed a single time. The V and J genes are TRBV9 and TRBJ1-2; D ambiguous. Germline CDR1 is SGDLS and CDR2 is YYNGEE. With 0 bases removed from V and 0 bases from J, the gap between germline ends came to 12 bases. The CDR3 has 16 residues. The CDR3 spells CASSVALGSTNYGYTF. The CDR3 DNA reads TGTGCCAGCAGCGTAGCGTTGGGCAGTACTAACTATGGCTACACCTTC. The full variable domain, its missing parts supplied by reference TRBV9 and TRBJ1-2, is DSGVTQTPKHLITATGQRVTLRCSPRSGDLSVYWYQQSLDQGLQFLIQYYNGEERAKGNILERFSAQQFPDLHSELNLSSLELGDSALYFCASSVALGSTNYGYTFGSGTRLTVV.

This sequence joins TRBV27 and TRBJ2-1; weak D call: TRBD1 (5 bases). The V gene's germline CDR1 is MNHEY and CDR2 SMNVEV (reference sequence). V dropped 3 bases and J dropped 9 bases, with 21 bases sitting between them. This CDR3 has 16 residues. CDR3 bases: TGTGCCAGCAGTTTTGGGGCCGATCAGGGCGTAGGTGAGCAGTTCTTC. Amino acids: CASSFGADQGVGEQFF.

This sequence joins TRBV7-8 and TRBJ2-5, with 14 bases matching TRBD2. After removal of 4 bases from V and 7 bases from J, the junction contained 11 bases not matched to a gene. The V gene's germline CDR1 is SGHVS and CDR2 FQNEAQ. CDR3 length: 17 residues. This chain's CDR3 is CASSSGLAGATEGTQYF. For the CDR3, the DNA is TGTGCCAGCAGCTCGGGACTAGCGGGGGCCACGGAGGGGACCCAGTACTTC.

The rearrangement uses TRBV7-6 and TRBJ1-3; D is ambiguous. The CDR3 has 15 amino acids. With 4 bases removed from V and 0 bases from J, the gap between germline ends came to 10 bases. Per the germline V gene, CDR1 is SGHVS and CDR2 is FNYEAQ. The CDR3 reads CASSSPRDSGNTIYF. The CDR3 DNA reads as TGTGCCAGCAGCTCCCCCCGAGACTCTGGAAACACCATATATTTT.

The genes are TRBV18 and TRBJ2-3; tentative D call: TRBD1 (5 bases). The V end was cut by 0 bases, the J end by 1 base, with 8 bases between. There are 15 residues in the CDR3. CDR1 is KGHSH and CDR2 is LQKENI in the germline V gene. CDR3 residues: CASSPPGPGTDTQYF. CDR3 sequence (DNA): TGTGCCAGCTCACCACCGGGGCCCGGCACAGATACGCAGTATTTT.

The chain is built from TRBV11-2 and TRBJ2-4; D gene uncertain. The CDR3 has 14 amino acids. CDR1 is SGHAT and CDR2 is FQNNGV in the germline V gene. V was pared by 1 base and J by 0 bases, with 4 bases between. The CDR3 sequence is CASSLGRAKNIQYF. CDR3 nucleotide sequence: TGTGCCAGCAGCTTAGGCAGAGCCAAAAACATTCAGTACTTC.

V and J are TRBV7-9 and TRBJ2-1, with 10 bases that match TRBD2. The CDR3 covers 17 residues. J gave up 0 bases and V 8 bases, and 10 bases lay outside the gene matches. Germline values: CDR1 SEHNR, CDR2 FQNEAQ (reference sequence). The CDR3 spells CASGSTSGVSSYNEQFF. CDR3 DNA sequence: TGTGCCAGCGGATCAACTAGCGGGGTGAGCTCCTACAATGAGCAGTTCTTC.

The chain is built from TRBV11-3 and TRBJ2-1, with 8 bases lining up with TRBD1. V dropped 2 bases and J dropped 6; count of bases not matched to a gene: 9. Germline V gene sequence: CDR1 SGHNT, CDR2 YENEEA. This CDR3 is built from 16 residues. CDR3 in DNA: TGTGCCAGCAGCTTACTTAGGACAGGGAGGATCAATGAGCAGTTCTTC. The encoded protein is CASSLLRTGRINEQFF.

J is TRBJ2-5 and V is TRBV5-1; 10 bases are shared with TRBD2. The CDR3 totals 16 residues. With 1 base clipped from V and 1 base from J, the junction kept 4 bases outside the gene matches. Per the germline V gene, CDR1 is SGHRS and CDR2 is YFSETQ. CDR3 loop: CASSLRGTSVQETQYF. As DNA, the CDR3 is TGCGCCAGCAGCTTGCGGGGGACTAGCGTCCAAGAGACCCAGTACTTC.